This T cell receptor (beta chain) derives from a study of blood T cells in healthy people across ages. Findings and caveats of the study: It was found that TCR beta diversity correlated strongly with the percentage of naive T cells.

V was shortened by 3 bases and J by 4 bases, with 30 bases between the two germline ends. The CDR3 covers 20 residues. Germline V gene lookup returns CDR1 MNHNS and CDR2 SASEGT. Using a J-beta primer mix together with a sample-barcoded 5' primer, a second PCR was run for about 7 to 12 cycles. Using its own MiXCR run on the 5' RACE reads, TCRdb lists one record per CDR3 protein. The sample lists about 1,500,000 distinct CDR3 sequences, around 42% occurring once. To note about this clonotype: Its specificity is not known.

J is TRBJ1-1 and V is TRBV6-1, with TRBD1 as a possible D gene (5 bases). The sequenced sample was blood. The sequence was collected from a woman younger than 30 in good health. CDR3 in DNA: TGTGCCAGCAGTGATACGGGGACTGGGAGCTCGGAGCCCTGGCGCACTGAAGCTTTCTTT. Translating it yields CASSDTGTGSSEPWRTEAFF.